These T cell receptor beta chains were read from a single sample in a study of blood T cell repertoires in COVID-19. Libraries were prepared by immunoSEQ multiplex PCR; TCRdb keeps only in-frame clonotypes and omits some of them. The sample holds 130,000 or so clones, about 86% seen once. Input material: peripheral blood. The receptor set was obtained from a woman aged 60-75 years with acute or convalescent COVID-19. Each CDR3 is given with its conserved first and last residue. Clone sizes are given selectively: once, few, many, or a class where the clone is expanded.

CDR3 | J | size | V
CASILVGGLPYEQYF | TRBJ2-7 | NA | TRBV11-2
CASTAGGTGKAFF | TRBJ1-1 | NA | TRBV19
CASSFRQGQSFSGANVLTF | TRBJ2-6 | once | TRBV28
CASSPFGQGQETQYF | TRBJ2-5 | once | TRBV18
CASSQPTRTNEKLFF | TRBJ1-4 | NA | TRBV4-1
CASSEAWTANPGF | TRBJ1-1 | NA | TRBV2
CASSLGGQTATFF | TRBJ1-1 | NA | TRBV12-3/TRBV12-4
CASSYSPGQPNRNTIYF | TRBJ1-3 | NA | TRBV6-2/TRBV6-3
CASSSRTGFSYEQYF | TRBJ2-7 | once | TRBV5-5
CASSIMTRVSGSTAGYTF | TRBJ1-2 | few | TRBV19
CASSMAGTAIYEQYF | TRBJ2-7 | NA | TRBV19
CASSLQNTEAFF | TRBJ1-1 | NA | TRBV28
CASRPGQGWHGYTF | TRBJ1-2 | NA | TRBV28
CASSVNPGVTEAFF | TRBJ1-1 | once | TRBV9
CASSQTGGEQYF | TRBJ2-7 | NA | TRBV27
CASSYRDREETQYF | TRBJ2-5 | NA | TRBV5-8
CASSSGGFTYEQYF | TRBJ2-7 | NA | TRBV28
CASSPTGGAENTIYF | TRBJ1-3 | few | TRBV6-5
CAWSRSGNHNSPLHF | TRBJ1-6 | NA | TRBV30
CASSLDQISANYGYTF | TRBJ1-2 | NA | TRBV5-1
CASREIGGNNEQFF | TRBJ2-1 | once | TRBV6-4
CASSQEAGTEAFF | TRBJ1-1 | NA | TRBV4-2
CATSDGTSDTQYF | TRBJ2-3 | NA | TRBV24-1
CASSHNAGTGNEKLFF | TRBJ1-4 | once | TRBV5-4
CASSLALAAYNEQFF | TRBJ2-1 | once | TRBV5-1
CATSRGNTGELFF | TRBJ2-2 | NA | TRBV24-1
CASSLLGGAYNEQFF | TRBJ2-1 | NA | TRBV28
CASSKGAGGAYQPQHF | TRBJ1-5 | NA | TRBV18
CASSPLTGGIGYTF | TRBJ1-2 | NA | TRBV27
CASRGLPFTDTQYF | TRBJ2-3 | NA | TRBV6-5
CASSVATELSGYTF | TRBJ1-2 | NA | TRBV9
CASSPGTLNTGELFF | TRBJ2-2 | NA | TRBV7-8
CASLSPGQGGSPLHF | TRBJ1-6 | NA | TRBV28
CATSRDPASNEQFF | TRBJ2-1 | NA | TRBV15
CASSPRFQGLNYGYTF | TRBJ1-2 | once | TRBV11-1
CASSLGWDRAIYNSPLHF | TRBJ1-6 | NA | TRBV7-2
CASSIDAGGRDEQFF | TRBJ2-1 | NA | TRBV19
CASSRGIGGYTF | TRBJ1-2 | NA | TRBV12-3/TRBV12-4
CASSLRIGDSPLHF | TRBJ1-6 | NA | TRBV28
CASSQGGLNTEAFF | TRBJ1-1 | NA | TRBV4-2
CASSQLEYNEQFF | TRBJ2-1 | NA | TRBV7-2